These 22 T cell receptor beta chains came from one sample sequenced in a study of blood T cell repertoires in COVID-19. The data were produced by immunoSEQ multiplex PCR, yet TCRdb's version contains in-frame clones alone and is incomplete. The repertoire holds about 270,000 clones, with 86% as singletons. The sequenced sample consisted of peripheral blood. These receptors were collected from a woman in her twenties or thirties with COVID-19, enrolled during active disease.

The V gene is TRBV5-1, the J gene TRBJ2-5; 10 bases map to TRBD2. V dropped 1 base and J dropped 1; count of bases not matched to a gene: 4. This CDR3 has 16 residues. The V gene's germline CDR1 is SGHRS and CDR2 YFSETQ. CDR3 protein: CASSLRASGGQETQYF. CDR3 DNA sequence: TGCGCCAGCAGCTTGAGGGCTAGCGGGGGCCAAGAGACCCAGTACTTC.

The chain is built from TRBV10-3 and TRBJ2-7; 9 bases align to TRBD1. The CDR3 sequence is 13 residues long. CDR1 and CDR2 from the germline V gene are ENHRY and SYGVKD. V dropped 8 bases and J dropped 5; count of bases not matched to a gene: 7. CDR3 amino acids: CAIGDRERHEQYF. The CDR3 coding sequence is TGTGCCATCGGGGACAGGGAACGCCACGAGCAGTACTTC.

The gene calls are TRBV9 and TRBJ1-2; D gene uncertain. V lost 0 bases and J lost 4, with 10 bases in between. Germline V gene sequence: CDR1 SGDLS, CDR2 YYNGEE. The CDR3 is 14 residues long. CDR3 in amino acids: CASSVGSPLYGYTF. CDR3 nucleotides: TGTGCCAGCAGCGTAGGTTCTCCTCTCTATGGCTACACCTTC.

V and J are TRBV7-2 and TRBJ2-5; D gene uncertain. V was cut by 5 bases and J by 5 bases, with 15 bases left in between. CDR1 and CDR2 (germline): SGHTA, FQGNSA. This CDR3 is 14 amino acids long. CDR3 coding DNA: TGTGCCAGCAGCCCAGGCAGTATCAGGGAGACCCAGTACTTC. Translated: CASSPGSIRETQYF.

This chain connects TRBV11-2 to TRBJ1-3; D is ambiguous. The germline gives CDR1 SGHAT, CDR2 FQNNGV. The CDR3 is 14 residues long. V lost 0 bases, J lost 4 bases, and 7 bases lay in between. Here the CDR3 reads CASSLDGRGNTIYF. As DNA, the CDR3 is TGTGCCAGCAGCTTAGATGGGAGGGGAAACACCATATATTTT.

The rearrangement links TRBV6-5 to TRBJ1-5; 9 nucleotides agree with TRBD1. Trimming at V came to 9 bases and at J to 6 bases, leaving 6 bases not matched to a gene. The CDR3 runs 13 residues. Germline CDR1 reads MNHEY; CDR2 reads SVGAGI. DNA for the CDR3: TGTGCCAGTCGGGACAGGGAATTTCAGCCCCAGCATTTT. Amino acids: CASRDREFQPQHF.

The V gene is TRBV13, the J gene TRBJ2-7; tentative D call: TRBD2 (5 bases). The V gene's germline CDR1 is PRHDT and CDR2 FYEKMQ (reference sequence). CDR3 size: 13 residues. V lost 5 bases and J 0 bases, leaving 8 bases between the germline ends. The CDR3 DNA follows: TGTGCCAGCAGCCCCGGGAACTCCTACGAGCAGTACTTC. Its translation: CASSPGNSYEQYF.

The chain carries TRBV25-1 and TRBJ1-6; TRBD1 aligns across 8 bases. CDR1 MGHDK and CDR2 SYGVNS come from the germline V gene. V lost 1 base, J lost 10 bases, and 9 bases stayed unmatched. CDR3 length equals 16 residues. CDR3 sequence: CASSELGTGYHSPLHF. In DNA form, the CDR3 reads TGTGCCAGCAGTGAATTGGGGACAGGCTACCACTCACCCCTCCACTTT.

V is TRBV9 and J is TRBJ2-7, with 7 bases lining up with TRBD1. There are 14 residues in the CDR3. The V segment lost 8 bases and the J segment 1 base; nucleotides outside the gene matches: 9. The germline V gene encodes CDR1 SGDLS and CDR2 YYNGEE. CDR3 nucleotides: TGTGCCAGTGGACAGGCCACGGGGTCCTACGAGCAGTACTTC. This codes for CASGQATGSYEQYF.

The genes are TRBV11-2 and TRBJ2-2, with a possible D match to TRBD1 (5 bases). The CDR3 is made up of 14 amino acids. CDR1 is SGHAT and CDR2 is FQNNGV in the germline V gene. The V gene lost 2 bases and the J gene lost 9 bases, with 13 bases spanning the gap. Here the CDR3 reads CASSLLGHPWELFF. In DNA, the CDR3 is TGTGCCAGCAGCTTACTTGGACACCCATGGGAGCTGTTTTTT. The entire variable domain, with the rest obtained from reference TRBV11-2 and TRBJ2-2, is as follows: EAGVAQSPRYKIIEKRQSVAFWCNPISGHATLYWYQQILGQGPKLLIQFQNNGVVDDSQLPKDRFSAERLKGVDSTLKIQPAKLEDSAVYLCASSLLGHPWELFFGEGSRLTVL.

The chain couples TRBV6-5 to TRBJ2-7, with D unclear. The V and J ends lost 1 base and 4 bases respectively, with 14 bases between them. The length of the CDR3 is 15 residues. Per germline, CDR1 MNHEY and CDR2 SVGAGI. Here the CDR3 reads CASSYLPGNRYEQYF. The CDR3 region has the DNA TGTGCCAGCAGTTACTTGCCAGGTAATCGTTACGAGCAGTACTTC.

J is TRBJ1-5 and V is TRBV11-2; D remains unclear. V was trimmed by 1 base and J by 7 bases, leaving 8 bases between them. The CDR3 has 13 residues. The germline V gene encodes CDR1 SGHAT and CDR2 FQNNGV. The CDR3 DNA sequence: TGTGCCAGCAGCTTAGGCAAGAGACAGCCCCAGCATTTT. Protein: CASSLGKRQPQHF.

This rearrangement joins TRBV10-3 to TRBJ2-3; 11 bases are a match to TRBD2. The CDR3 has 14 amino acids. Germline assignment: CDR1 ENHRY and CDR2 SYGVKD. With V trimmed by 7 bases and J by 4 bases, 4 bases remained unmatched. The CDR3, as DNA: TGTGCCATCAAGGGGACTAGCGGCGCAGATACGCAGTATTTT. Translated, it gives CAIKGTSGADTQYF.

V and J are TRBV19 and TRBJ2-3; 12 bases match TRBD2. The germline V gene encodes CDR1 LNHDA and CDR2 SQIVND (reference sequence). V lost 3 bases to trimming and J lost 8 bases; unmatched junction nucleotides: 12. This CDR3 spans 17 amino acids. As DNA, the CDR3 is TGTGCCAGTAGTATCGCCTGGACTAGCGGGGAGAACGTTACGCAGTATTTT. It yields the protein CASSIAWTSGENVTQYF.

A note on this clone: At one end the junction does not follow the germline gene, possibly because of a read error. The J gene is TRBJ2-4, the V gene TRBV2; a possible D gene is TRBD1 (6 bases). The CDR3 length is 11 residues. Germline values: CDR1 SNHLY, CDR2 FYNNEI. The CDR3 bases are TGTGCCAGCCAACATAAACATCGACAGGATTTC. Protein: CASQHKHRQDF.

This CDR3 is CASSIRRVGELFF. The CDR3 DNA is TGTGCCAGTAGTATCAGGAGGGTCGGGGAGCTGTTTTTT. The chain recombines TRBV19 with TRBJ2-2; a possible D gene is TRBD2 (6 bases). V gave up 3 bases and J gave up 7 bases, with 9 bases separating them. Per germline, CDR1 LNHDA and CDR2 SQIVND (reference sequence). The CDR3 totals 13 residues.

The chain combines TRBV5-4 with TRBJ2-6; possibly TRBD1 for D (5 bases). CDR3 length: 17 residues. The germline V gene encodes CDR1 SGHNT and CDR2 YYREEE (reference sequence). V dropped 4 bases and J dropped 1 base, with 15 bases sitting between them. CDR3 coding DNA: TGTGCCAGCAGCCCAACCCAGGGATTATCTGGGGCCAACGTCCTGACTTTC. Its protein product is CASSPTQGLSGANVLTF.

V is TRBV5-4 and J is TRBJ1-3; D is unclear. The ends were cut back, 0 bases at V and 0 bases at J, with 4 bases in the middle. Germline V gene lookup returns CDR1 SGHNT and CDR2 YYREEE (reference sequence). There are 14 residues in the CDR3. DNA for the CDR3: TGTGCCAGCAGCTTGGCACACTCTGGAAACACCATATATTTT. It encodes CASSLAHSGNTIYF.

In this sample, this clone turned up once. This chain uses TRBV5-1 with TRBJ1-1, with 9 bases identical to TRBD1. The CDR3 has 17 amino acids. CDR1 is SGHRS and CDR2 is YFSETQ in the germline V gene. Trimming at V came to 1 base and at J to 2 bases, leaving 9 bases not matched to a gene. This CDR3 is CASSLTGGQPINTEAFF. The CDR3, as DNA: TGCGCCAGCAGCTTGACAGGGGGCCAGCCGATAAACACTGAAGCTTTCTTT.

V is TRBV7-9 and J is TRBJ1-1, with D unclear. CDR1 and CDR2 (germline): SEHNR, FQNEAQ (reference sequence). The germline V and J ends were trimmed by 6 bases and 5 bases, with 19 bases remaining between them. CDR3 length: 15 residues. The CDR3 nucleotides read TGTGCCAGCAGATCCTATTCGGGGTCTAAAACTGAAGCTTTCTTT. Translation gives CASRSYSGSKTEAFF.

This chain links TRBV7-9 with TRBJ1-1; 9 nucleotides agree with TRBD1. Trimming took 6 bases from V and 7 from J; bases not matched to a gene: 9. This CDR3 is 14 amino acids long. The V gene's germline CDR1 is SEHNR and CDR2 FQNEAQ (reference sequence). The DNA for the CDR3 is TGTGCCAGCAGGCCCAGGACAGGGGCCATTGAAGCTTTCTTT. Translating it yields CASRPRTGAIEAFF.

V usage is TRBV6-5 and J usage is TRBJ1-3; no clear D gene. This CDR3 has 13 amino acids. V was clipped by 8 bases and J by 0 bases, with 8 bases between them. Germline assignment: CDR1 MNHEY and CDR2 SVGAGI. CDR3 residues: CASLASSGNTIYF. In DNA, the CDR3 is TGTGCCAGCCTAGCCTCCTCTGGAAACACCATATATTTT.